A selection of T cell receptor beta chains follows, all from one sample in a study of shared clonotypes between healthy human individuals. Sequencing was performed with immunoSEQ multiplex PCR; in TCRdb, only in-frame clones are kept and a portion is missing. Of about 1.9 million clones listed, 93% are singletons. The sequencing sample was made of naive CD8+ T cells from PBMCs. All receptors derive from a man younger than 35 in good health. Some clones in this sample may be carry-over from other donors' samples. Each CDR3 is given with its conserved first and last residue. Fields, in order: V gene, clone size, CDR3 protein. A clone size is listed for some rows: how often the clone was seen (once, few, many), or a class if it is expanded.

TRBV7-8 | . | CASSLVGRHEQFF
TRBV5-5 | . | CASSLEGGPYEQYF
TRBV4-3 | . | CASSEDSGLLGEQYF
TRBV25-1 | . | CASSESQRSTDTQYF
TRBV7-9 | . | CASSLGAGVLRGTDTQYF
TRBV27 | . | CASSFQRNTGELFF
TRBV5-1 | . | CASSLGGGNQPQHF
TRBV10-1 | . | CASSGTETEETQYF
TRBV5-1 | . | CASSFPGVEAFF
TRBV4-3 | . | CASSQDRQGNFYGYTF
TRBV28 | . | CASRLQGAGEPQHF
TRBV30 | once | CAWSAGTGNTIYF
TRBV7-8 | . | CASSSSRSLSYGYTF
TRBV7-2 | . | CASSLDGLAGWNEQFF
TRBV21-1 | many | CASSKQGHYGYTF
TRBV11-2 | . | CASSLDRGHGNTIYF
TRBV28 | . | CASSSYAGAGEQYF
TRBV14 | . | CASSQDRTPKYGYTF
TRBV9 | . | CASSVAPRLEQFF
TRBV27 | once | CASSLSPGTGVYEQYF
TRBV5-8 | . | CASSLVVWIRTDNITDTQYF
TRBV7-2 | . | CASSFTGSNQPQHF
TRBV28 | . | CASRGPSGGELVPTGELFF
TRBV9 | . | CASSKSGGAVNEQFF
TRBV7-3 | . | CASSLTPGQGRNGELFF
TRBV6-5 | . | CASSLRDGELFF
TRBV11-2 | . | CASGYRDPYEQYF
TRBV27 | . | CASSLGGNSYNEQFF
TRBV2 | . | CASRSSGSSTYEQYF